These 21 T cell receptor beta chains were all obtained from the same sample, sequenced in a study of identical twins. TCRdb fed the 5' RACE reads into MiXCR, producing one record per CDR3 protein. The sample holds about 790,000 distinct CDR3 sequences; 15% to 20% are singletons and the top ten take about an eighth. The same data also contributed to another study, on T cells expressing NK-cell markers.

Material for sequencing was PBMCs. The source is a young woman in good health.

This clonotype appeared a few times. V is TRBV7-8 and J is TRBJ1-2, with D possibly being TRBD1 (5 bases). The CDR3 has 14 residues. CDR1 and CDR2 (germline): SGHVS, FQNEAQ. V lost 4 bases and J 8 bases, leaving 17 bases between the germline ends. CDR3 in amino acids: CASSSARADEGYTF. The CDR3 coding sequence is TGTGCCAGCAGCTCGGCCAGGGCGGATGAAGGCTACACCTTC. The entire variable domain, with the rest obtained from reference TRBV7-8 and TRBJ1-2, is as follows: GAGVSQSPRYKVAKRGQDVALRCDPISGHVSLFWYQQALGQGPEFLTYFQNEAQLDKSGLPSDRFFAERPEGSVSTLKIQRTQQEDSAVYLCASSSARADEGYTFGSGTRLTVV.

The chain couples TRBV12-3 or TRBV12-4 to TRBJ1-1; no clear D. CDR3 length: 12 amino acids. The V and J ends lost 1 base and 10 bases respectively, with 10 bases between them. CDR3 sequence reads: CASSLEVRGAFF. The CDR3 DNA reads as TGTGCCAGCAGTTTAGAAGTTCGGGGAGCTTTCTTT.

CDR3 DNA sequence: TGTGCCTGGAGTTCCGCGGGGCTCCAAGAGACCCAGTACTTC. Protein sequence: CAWSSAGLQETQYF. J is TRBJ2-5 and V is TRBV30, with a possible D match to TRBD2 (6 bases). The CDR3 loop spans 14 amino acids. In germline, CDR1 is GTSNPN, CDR2 SVGIG (reference sequence). Trimming shortened V by 2 bases and J by 1 base, and 11 bases separated the two germline ends.

The CDR3 DNA reads TGTGCCAGCAGCGTACCGGGACTAGCTAACGAGCAGTACTTC. Its translation: CASSVPGLANEQYF. The genes are TRBV7-2 and TRBJ2-7; 9 bases align to TRBD2. Germline values: CDR1 SGHTA, CDR2 FQGNSA. Germline trimming cut 5 bases from V and 5 bases from J; bases unmatched to any gene: 7. The CDR3 length is 14 residues.

This clonotype was found a few times. The CDR3 spells CAIRILGIRTDTQYF. The CDR3, as DNA: TGTGCCATCCGCATACTAGGGATAAGAACAGATACGCAGTATTTT. The chain couples TRBV10-3 to TRBJ2-3, with D possibly being TRBD2 (5 bases). Germline V gives CDR1 ENHRY, CDR2 SYGVKD. This CDR3 has 15 amino acids. The ends were cut back, 8 bases at V and 3 bases at J, with 18 bases in the middle.

The chain combines TRBV5-1 with TRBJ2-1; TRBD1 agrees at 7 bases. The ends lost 0 bases at V and 6 bases at J; junction bases unmatched: 6. Germline CDR1 and CDR2: SGHRS and YFSETQ. The CDR3 covers 15 residues. As DNA, the CDR3 is TGCGCCAGCAGCTTGGGACAGGGCGCGATCAATGAGCAGTTCTTC. Protein sequence: CASSLGQGAINEQFF.

This clonotype was detected only a few times. The chain has TRBV4-3 and TRBJ2-1; D call uncertain. Germline loops: CDR1 LGHNA, CDR2 YSLEER. V lost 1 base and J lost 6, with 13 bases in between. CDR3 length: 15 residues. The CDR3 region is CASSQASRQPNEQFF. The DNA of the CDR3 is TGCGCCAGCAGCCAAGCATCCAGGCAACCCAATGAGCAGTTCTTC.

In this sample, this clonotype turned up a few times. This sequence joins TRBV9 and TRBJ2-5; 9 bases align to TRBD2. The germline V gene has CDR1 SGDLS and CDR2 YYNGEE. This CDR3 has 15 residues. J gave up 4 bases and V 4 bases, and 8 bases lay outside the gene matches. The CDR3 reads CASSRVSGGLETQYF. The CDR3 DNA reads TGTGCCAGCAGCCGAGTTAGCGGGGGACTAGAGACCCAGTACTTC. Using reference TRBV9 and TRBJ2-5 for the parts outside the CDR3, the full variable domain is DSGVTQTPKHLITATGQRVTLRCSPRSGDLSVYWYQQSLDQGLQFLIQYYNGEERAKGNILERFSAQQFPDLHSELNLSSLELGDSALYFCASSRVSGGLETQYFGPGTRLLVL.

The chain recombines TRBV5-1 with TRBJ2-7; 8 bases are shared with TRBD2. Germline CDR1 reads SGHRS; CDR2 reads YFSETQ. Trimming cost V 3 bases and J 2 bases; bases outside gene matches: 7. The CDR3 has 15 residues. The CDR3 region has the DNA TGCGCCAGCAGCTCTAAAACTAGCGGTACCTACGAGCAGTACTTC. This encodes CASSSKTSGTYEQYF.

This sequence joins TRBV3-1 and TRBJ2-1; TRBD2 aligns across 11 bases. The germline V gene has CDR1 LGHDT and CDR2 YNNKEL (reference sequence). J gave up 4 bases and V 6 bases, and 8 bases lay outside the gene matches. CDR3 length: 16 amino acids. CDR3 residues: CASRFRLAGRYNEQFF. In DNA, the CDR3 is TGTGCCAGCAGGTTCCGACTAGCGGGACGATACAATGAGCAGTTCTTC.

The rearrangement uses TRBV5-1 and TRBJ2-7; D is undetermined. The CDR3 consists of 15 residues. V lost 2 bases, J lost 0 bases, and 12 bases lay in between. Germline lookup yields CDR1 SGHRS and CDR2 YFSETQ. As DNA, the CDR3 is TGCGCCAGCAGCTTACGCTTAAACGGCTCCTACGAGCAGTACTTC. Amino acid sequence: CASSLRLNGSYEQYF.

The J gene is TRBJ2-2, the V gene TRBV29-1; 7 positions agree with TRBD1. Germline V gives CDR1 SQVTM, CDR2 ANQGSEA. V lost 3 bases to trimming and J lost 2 bases; unmatched junction nucleotides: 3. This CDR3 is 14 amino acids long. Here the CDR3 reads CSVDGDSNTGELFF. In nucleotides, the CDR3 is TGCAGCGTTGATGGGGACAGTAACACCGGGGAGCTGTTTTTT.

This clonotype turned up a few times. The chain is built from TRBV14 and TRBJ2-5; D is undetermined. This CDR3 has 15 amino acids. Germline V lookup: CDR1 SGHDN, CDR2 FVKESK. Trimming took 0 bases from V and 5 from J, leaving 13 bases between them. CDR3 sequence (DNA): TGTGCCAGCAGCCAAGATCTAGGATGGTGGGAGACCCAGTACTTC. Protein sequence: CASSQDLGWWETQYF.

This clonotype was recorded a few times. The chain recombines TRBV5-1 with TRBJ2-1; 9 nucleotides agree with TRBD2. Germline V lookup: CDR1 SGHRS, CDR2 YFSETQ. Trimming at V came to 1 base and at J to 7 bases, leaving 6 bases not matched to a gene. This CDR3 is built from 15 residues. The CDR3 DNA sequence: TGCGCCAGCAGCTTGTTCGGCGGGGGGGGAAATGAGCAGTTCTTC. As protein: CASSLFGGGGNEQFF.

The rearrangement joins TRBV12-3 or TRBV12-4 to TRBJ2-5; no clear D. Trimming left V 5 bases short and J 5 bases short, with 18 bases between. This CDR3 spans 15 amino acids. This chain's CDR3 is CASSILLLPRETQYF. CDR3 nucleotides: TGTGCCAGCAGTATCCTACTCCTTCCGAGGGAGACCCAGTACTTC.

This chain uses TRBV10-2 with TRBJ1-2; no reliable D call. Trimming took off 5 bases at V and 6 bases at J, with 13 bases between the two ends. In germline, CDR1 is WSHSY, CDR2 SAAADI. This CDR3 has 13 amino acids. The CDR3 coding sequence is TGCGCCAGCAGTCGCAGTGAGTGGGATGGCTACACCTTC. It is translated as CASSRSEWDGYTF.

The V and J genes are TRBV20-1 and TRBJ2-5; 8 positions match TRBD1. Germline V gene sequence: CDR1 DFQATT, CDR2 SNEGSKA (reference sequence). The V segment lost 6 bases and the J segment 6 bases; nucleotides outside the gene matches: 9. The CDR3 spans 13 residues. The CDR3 bases are TGCAGTGCACTGACAGGGGCCCCCCAGACCCAGTACTTC. Its protein is CSALTGAPQTQYF.

V and J are TRBV5-1 and TRBJ2-3, with unresolved D. The CDR3 sequence is 12 residues long. The V end lost 2 bases, the J end lost 4 bases, and 5 bases lay between the germline ends. CDR1 is SGHRS, CDR2 YFSETQ, per germline. The CDR3 sequence: CASSFAPDTQYF. The CDR3 nucleotides are TGCGCCAGCAGCTTCGCCCCAGATACGCAGTATTTT.

This clonotype turned up a few times. The rearrangement links TRBV10-3 to TRBJ2-7; 7 bases fit TRBD1. Unmatched junction bases numbered 4, after V lost 0 bases and J lost 2 bases. This CDR3 has 15 residues. Per germline, CDR1 ENHRY and CDR2 SYGVKD. CDR3: CAISESRQGAYEQYF. DNA for the CDR3: TGTGCCATCAGTGAGTCCCGACAGGGAGCCTACGAGCAGTACTTC.

V gene TRBV12-3 or TRBV12-4 combines with J gene TRBJ2-5; D gene unclear. The CDR3 length is 15 residues. V was pared by 6 bases and J by 0 bases, with 14 bases between. CDR3 nucleotide sequence: TGTGCCAGCAGAGCTCTCGCGGCCAACCAAGAGACCCAGTACTTC. Residues: CASRALAANQETQYF.

A few counts support this clonotype. This chain connects TRBV20-1 to TRBJ2-1, with 9 positions matching TRBD2. Germline V CDR1 and CDR2: DFQATT, SNEGSKA (reference sequence). The CDR3 spans 13 residues. V lost 6 bases, J lost 3 bases, and 3 bases stayed unmatched. This CDR3 is CSALLAGYNEQFF. The CDR3 nucleotides read TGCAGTGCCTTACTAGCGGGCTACAATGAGCAGTTCTTC.